The 24 T cell receptor beta chains below all came from one sample that was sequenced in a study of control samples from healthy donors and cancer patients. The method was immunoSEQ multiplex PCR; TCRdb's version includes in-frame clones alone and lacks a portion of them. The sample has roughly 150,000 clones, around nine tenths seen once; the top ten hold about 1.7%. The sample comprised blood. The receptor set was obtained from a man between 18 and 29 years old in good health.

The chain is built from TRBV28 and TRBJ1-5, with TRBD1 matching over 9 bases. CDR3 length equals 15 residues. V was clipped by 7 bases and J by 4 bases; unmatched bases: 8. Germline V gives CDR1 MDHEN, CDR2 SYDVKM. The CDR3 reads CASNPYRGRNQPQHF. CDR3 DNA: TGTGCCAGCAACCCATACAGGGGGCGGAATCAGCCCCAGCATTTT.

The CDR3 loop reads CASSHLGSSYEQYF. DNA for the CDR3: TGTGCCAGCAGTCACCTGGGTAGTTCCTACGAGCAGTACTTC. The chain recombines TRBV6-2 or TRBV6-3 with TRBJ2-7; D remains unclear. In germline, CDR1 is MNHEY, CDR2 SVGEGT. The CDR3 sequence is 14 residues long. The ends were cut back, 5 bases at V and 1 base at J, with 12 bases in the middle.

This clone came up once. The J gene is TRBJ1-1, the V gene TRBV28; maybe TRBD1 (5 bases). Germline values: CDR1 MDHEN, CDR2 SYDVKM. Trimming stripped 3 bases from V and 4 bases from J, with 24 bases between. The CDR3 contains 18 residues. DNA for the CDR3: TGTGCCAGCAGTTTCCCCATACTTCCCCTGCAGGGACCCACTGAAGCTTTCTTT. This encodes CASSFPILPLQGPTEAFF.

This rearrangement joins TRBV5-1 to TRBJ2-1; 7 nucleotides align to TRBD1. Germline values: CDR1 SGHRS, CDR2 YFSETQ. This CDR3 has 14 residues. J gave up 5 bases and V 2 bases, and 4 bases lay outside the gene matches. In DNA, the CDR3 is TGCGCCAGCAGCTTAGGACAGGATAACAATGAGCAGTTCTTC. Amino acid sequence: CASSLGQDNNEQFF. Drawing the rest from reference TRBV5-1 and TRBJ2-1, the complete variable domain is KAGVTQTPRYLIKTRGQQVTLSCSPISGHRSVSWYQQTPGQGLQFLFEYFSETQRNKGNFPGRFSGRQFSNSRSEMNVSTLELGDSALYLCASSLGQDNNEQFFGPGTRLTVL.

The V call is TRBV7-2, the J call TRBJ2-1; D possibly matches TRBD1 or TRBD2 (6 bases each). Germline values: CDR1 SGHTA, CDR2 FQGNSA. Deletions cut 1 base from V and 3 bases from J, with 13 bases between. CDR3 length equals 16 residues. The CDR3 DNA sequence: TGTGCCAGCAGCTTAGACGGGGGCAGTCGCTACAATGAGCAGTTCTTC. Translation: CASSLDGGSRYNEQFF.

This rearrangement joins TRBV7-9 to TRBJ2-5; D remains unclear. V lost 2 bases, J lost 3 bases, and 10 bases lay in between. The germline gives CDR1 SEHNR, CDR2 FQNEAQ (reference sequence). The CDR3 runs 14 residues. The CDR3 region is CASSLNAGEETQYF. DNA of the CDR3: TGTGCCAGCAGCTTAAACGCCGGAGAAGAGACCCAGTACTTC.

This CDR3 is CASSFRGANYGYTF. CDR3 DNA: TGTGCCAGCAGCTTCCGGGGCGCCAACTATGGCTACACCTTC. V usage is TRBV7-9 and J usage is TRBJ1-2; D perhaps matches TRBD1 (5 bases). The CDR3 contains 14 residues. V lost 3 bases and J 2 bases, leaving 10 bases between the germline ends. The germline V gene encodes CDR1 SEHNR and CDR2 FQNEAQ (reference sequence).

The gene calls are TRBV6-5 and TRBJ1-1; 9 bases fit TRBD1. V was pared by 4 bases and J by 5 bases, with 11 bases of the junction left unmatched. Germline V gives CDR1 MNHEY, CDR2 SVGAGI. The CDR3 extends over 16 amino acids. CDR3: CASSLSRTGAGTEAFF. For the CDR3, the DNA is TGTGCCAGCAGTTTATCCCGGACAGGGGCTGGGACTGAAGCTTTCTTT.

CDR3 sequence: CASTDRALFEQYF. The DNA for the CDR3 is TGTGCCAGCACGGACAGGGCACTCTTTGAGCAGTACTTC. This chain uses TRBV6-6 with TRBJ2-7; 8 bases are shared with TRBD1. Germline values: CDR1 MNHNY, CDR2 SVGAGI (reference sequence). Unmatched junction bases numbered 9, after V lost 7 bases and J lost 7 bases. The CDR3 has 13 amino acids.

J is TRBJ1-2 and V is TRBV30; no definite D call. Per germline, CDR1 GTSNPN and CDR2 SVGIG (reference sequence). V was cut by 2 bases and J by 6 bases, with 16 bases left in between. This CDR3 spans 14 amino acids. In nucleotides, the CDR3 is TGTGCCTGGAGTTTCCCTACCGGGAGAGATGGCTACACCTTC. Protein product: CAWSFPTGRDGYTF.

The chain has TRBV24-1 and TRBJ2-5; D is unclear. There are 15 residues in the CDR3. V lost 4 bases and J lost 5, with 16 bases in between. Germline V gene sequence: CDR1 KGHDR, CDR2 SFDVKD. CDR3 in DNA: TGTGCCACCAGTGACCCCGCGGCAGGTTGGGAGACCCAGTACTTC. Its translation is CATSDPAAGWETQYF.

This rearrangement joins TRBV24-1 to TRBJ1-2; 7 bases are shared with TRBD1. V lost 4 bases to trimming and J lost 3 bases; unmatched junction nucleotides: 7. The CDR3 runs to 15 residues. The germline V gene has CDR1 KGHDR and CDR2 SFDVKD. CDR3 DNA: TGTGCCACCAGTGACCCTGCCCAGGGGGACTATGGCTACACCTTC. Its translation is CATSDPAQGDYGYTF.

This clone showed up just once. This chain links TRBV6-1 with TRBJ1-1; D uncertain. The V end was cut by 0 bases, the J end by 0 bases, with 14 bases between. The CDR3 runs to 17 residues. Germline values: CDR1 MNHNS, CDR2 SASEGT. DNA of the CDR3: TGTGCCAGCAGTGAAGCGTATAGTCGCAGCTTGAACACTGAAGCTTTCTTT. Residues: CASSEAYSRSLNTEAFF.

The chain recombines TRBV14 with TRBJ1-4; the match to TRBD1 covers 7 bases. Germline V lookup: CDR1 SGHDN, CDR2 FVKESK. This CDR3 comprises 18 residues. V gave up 0 bases and J gave up 0 bases; unmatched junction bases: 7. The CDR3 protein is CASSQEATGPPTNEKLFF. CDR3 sequence (DNA): TGTGCCAGCAGCCAAGAGGCGACAGGGCCTCCAACTAATGAAAAACTGTTTTTT.

The V call is TRBV30, the J call TRBJ1-6; D is undetermined. CDR1 is GTSNPN, CDR2 SVGIG, per germline (reference sequence). Trimming removed 5 bases at V and 0 bases at J, with 11 bases between. The CDR3 extends over 15 amino acids. CDR3 nucleotide sequence: TGTGCCTGGGGTGGGGAGAGCTCCTATAATTCACCCCTCCACTTT. Amino acids: CAWGGESSYNSPLHF.

The V call is TRBV19, the J call TRBJ2-3, with no clear D. V was cut by 6 bases and J by 2 bases, with 9 bases left in between. This CDR3 has 13 amino acids. The germline V gene encodes CDR1 LNHDA and CDR2 SQIVND (reference sequence). The CDR3 DNA follows: TGTGCCAGTAGCCCCGGATCCACAGATACGCAGTATTTT. It specifies CASSPGSTDTQYF.

CDR3 residues: CASSLTSNTGELFF. Here the CDR3 DNA reads TGTGCCAGCAGCCTAACATCGAACACCGGGGAGCTGTTTTTT. V usage is TRBV3-1 (or the pseudogene TRBV3-2) and J usage is TRBJ2-2; D gene uncertain. Germline CDR1 reads LGHDT; CDR2 reads YNNKEL (reference sequence). CDR3 length equals 14 residues. V was cut by 4 bases and J by 0 bases, with 6 bases left in between.

This clone was counted once. The CDR3 spells CASRTGNTIYF. CDR3 bases: TGTGCCAGCAGAACTGGAAACACCATATATTTT. The chain uses TRBV12-3 or TRBV12-4 and TRBJ1-3; no clear D. CDR3 length equals 11 residues. V was clipped by 6 bases and J by 2 bases, with 2 bases between them.

This chain uses TRBV19 with TRBJ2-7; D possibly corresponds to TRBD2 (6 bases). Germline V CDR1 and CDR2: LNHDA, SQIVND (reference sequence). The CDR3 is 14 amino acids. With 3 bases removed from V and 3 bases from J, the gap between germline ends came to 12 bases. The CDR3 loop is CASSIRRGNYEQYF. As DNA, the CDR3 is TGTGCCAGTAGTATTAGACGGGGGAACTACGAGCAGTACTTC.

The J gene is TRBJ2-1, the V gene TRBV2; TRBD1 is a possible D gene (5 bases). This CDR3 is 13 amino acids long. The V and J ends lost 7 bases and 9 bases respectively, with 16 bases between them. Germline CDR1 reads SNHLY; CDR2 reads FYNNEI. The CDR3 loop reads CASNGQFLSEQFF. CDR3 bases: TGTGCCAGCAATGGACAATTTTTGAGTGAGCAGTTCTTC.

This clone was picked up a small number of times. This chain uses TRBV19 with TRBJ1-4; D is ambiguous. The V end was cut by 9 bases, the J end by 4 bases, with 15 bases between. This CDR3 comprises 14 residues. In germline, CDR1 is LNHDA, CDR2 SQIVND (reference sequence). CDR3 region: CASSVGAHNEKLFF. The CDR3 DNA is TGTGCCAGCAGCGTCGGAGCCCATAATGAAAAACTGTTTTTT.

This chain connects TRBV28 to TRBJ1-2; D gene ambiguous. The CDR3 has 13 residues. Trimming took off 2 bases at V and 3 bases at J, with 7 bases between the two ends. In germline, CDR1 is MDHEN, CDR2 SYDVKM. In nucleotides, the CDR3 is TGTGCCAGCAGTTTAGGTGGGGACTATGGCTACACCTTC. Translating gives CASSLGGDYGYTF.

The chain uses TRBV9 and TRBJ2-5, with 8 bases identical to TRBD2. The trim removed 0 bases at V and 5 bases at J, leaving 6 bases unmatched. CDR3 length: 15 residues. The germline V gene encodes CDR1 SGDLS and CDR2 YYNGEE. CDR3 DNA sequence: TGTGCCAGCAGCGTAGGACGGGGGGGGCAGGAGACCCAGTACTTC. Encoded protein: CASSVGRGGQETQYF. The whole variable domain, remainder taken from reference TRBV9 and TRBJ2-5, is DSGVTQTPKHLITATGQRVTLRCSPRSGDLSVYWYQQSLDQGLQFLIQYYNGEERAKGNILERFSAQQFPDLHSELNLSSLELGDSALYFCASSVGRGGQETQYFGPGTRLLVL.

In this sample, this clone turned up a few times. The chain carries TRBV3-1 (or the pseudogene TRBV3-2) and TRBJ1-1; D gene ambiguous. The CDR3 runs to 14 residues. CDR1 LGHDT and CDR2 YNNKEL come from the germline V gene (reference sequence). The V end lost 1 base, the J end lost 3 bases, and 9 bases lay between the germline ends. The CDR3 is CASSQGGQDTEAFF. The CDR3 nucleotides read TGTGCCAGCAGCCAAGGAGGTCAGGACACTGAAGCTTTCTTT.